The clone carrying this TCR beta chain appeared once. The data belong to a study of blood T cell repertoires in COVID-19. About the research overall: Samples came from the United States, Italy and Spain, spanning acute and convalescent COVID-19.

V lost 4 bases and J 1 base, leaving 8 bases between the germline ends. Looked up from germline, CDR1 is SGHTA and CDR2 is FQGTGA. The CDR3 extends over 14 amino acids. As originally analysed: Amplification of reference gene primers was used by the study to estimate nucleated cell counts. The method was immunoSEQ multiplex PCR; TCRdb's version includes in-frame clones alone and lacks a portion of them. That table gives V, J and clone size, and the DNA gave D and trimming. Of nearly 55,000 clones in the sample, roughly 84% are singletons; the top ten hold over 9.5%. The chain has TRBV7-3 and TRBJ1-5; TRBD1 is a possible D gene (6 bases). This receptor was identified in a man in his 70s with active COVID-19. Sequenced sample: peripheral blood. CDR3 nucleotides: TGTGCCAGCAGCTCCCAGGGGAGCAATCAGCCCCAGCATTTT. Its protein is CASSSQGSNQPQHF.